This TCR beta chain comes out of a study of vaccination effects on CD4 cells after COVID-19 (dated by TCRdb to between 2022 and 2023). Study-wide context: The ViraFEST assay stimulated PBMC with viral peptide pools and then used TCR sequencing to identify antigen-specific CD4+ T cell clonotypes by expansion. Across the study, the median time from the second dose to post-vaccine sampling was 72 days (range 14 to 241). Some 2 million PBMC per well were cultured with around 9.8 ug/ml peptides in IMDM containing approximately 4.7% human AB serum, around 9.7 IU/ml IL-2 and gentamicin. SARS-CoV-2 spike-specific CD4+ TCR repertoires from before and after mRNA vaccination were compared in COVID-19 convalescent patients and in infection-naive vaccine recipients. The full study included over 8 COVID-19 convalescent patients and several SARS-CoV-2-naive healthy vaccine recipients. Cultures from other donors in the study were sequenced with the Oncomine TCR Beta short-read assay on an Illumina iSeq 100. Broader findings and caveats from the paper: In healthy vaccine recipients, vaccine-induced clones were almost all SARS-CoV-2 mono-reactive, with only 1 of 255 cross-reactive with common cold coronaviruses. At late post-vaccination timepoints, both infection-induced and vaccine-induced clones showed marked clonal contraction, consistent with waning T cell responses. Only a small number of convalescent patients were included, and no early post-infection timepoints were available, which limited the study.

After 10 to 11 days of culture, CD4+ T cells were isolated with the EasySep CD4+ T cell isolation kit. Participants received two doses of either the BNT162b2 or the mRNA-1273 mRNA SARS-CoV-2 vaccine. The absence of prior SARS-CoV-2 infection in healthy vaccine recipients was confirmed by negative nucleocapsid antibodies before and after vaccination. Half of the culture medium was replaced with fresh IL-2-containing medium on days 3 and 7. Unless noted otherwise, every peptide stimulation condition was cultured in triplicate wells. Using Ficoll-Paque Plus gradient centrifugation, PBMC were separated from whole blood and then either used fresh or cryopreserved at -140C. The QIAamp micro DNA kit was used to extract genomic DNA from the cultured CD4+ T cells. Library prep was done by the immunoSEQ multiplex PCR assay. DNA from the CD4+ T cells that had been cultured and isolated underwent TCR beta CDR3 sequencing. The study's processing was this. Non-productive TCR sequences were removed and reads were trimmed to the CDR3 region, keeping CDR3s of at least 7 amino acids. The MANAFEST web app was used to identify antigen-specific clonotypes by comparing expansion in peptide wells with expansion in reference cultures. To be called positive, a clone needed expansion at FDR<0.05 compared with the reference and with all other wells, an odds ratio greater than 5, and a frequency greater than 0.1% in two replicate wells. A clonotype was called cross-reactive if it was significantly expanded both in SARS-CoV-2 spike wells and in at least one common cold coronavirus spike condition. Levenshtein distance calculated with the stringdist R package was used to assess CDR3 similarity, and unrooted trees were constructed with ape in R 3.6.1. Imported from immuneACCESS, the table was reduced by TCRdb to in-frame sequences with V and J called. These copies leave out some clones; in studies compared against another copy, an unresolved V gene accounts for under half, and the cause of the remainder is not known. The V and J calls and the clone size are those of that table, but D and trimming were determined from the DNA. This sample is represented by more than 35,000 clones; approximately 70% of them were singletons. 9% to 10% of the sample is in the top ten clones.

To note about this clone: Its antigen specificity is not known. The CDR3 does not close with the conserved phenylalanine or tryptophan, likely indicating a read error. The DNA is omitted, as the CDR3 cannot be located on it reliably, and the CDR3 follows TCRdb's listing.

The CDR1 and CDR2 encoded by the germline V gene are SNHLY and FYNNEI. The CDR3 has 13 residues if both end residues are counted. The receptor was derived from a human donor who received a COVID-19 vaccine. The material sequenced was CD4+ T cells from PBMCs cultured without peptide, taken after COVID-19 vaccination. The V and J genes are TRBV2 and TRBJ1-4; the table's TRBD1 call for D was not verified on the DNA. The CDR3 protein: CASSEEGTALTFR.